These T cell receptor beta chains were read from a single sample in a study of Tregs in tolerant kidney transplant recipients. The method was immunoSEQ multiplex PCR; TCRdb's version includes in-frame clones alone and lacks a portion of them. The repertoire holds approximately 99,000 clones, with 90% as singletons. Specimen: CD4+ T cells from blood, collected before the transplant. Receptors were obtained from a human donor who received a combined kidney and bone marrow transplant. CDR3s include the opening cysteine and the closing phenylalanine or tryptophan. A D gene is named only where the DNA matches it firmly. The size of a clone is reported for some rows only, either as once, few or many, or as a class for expanded clones.

j_gene	d_gene	v_gene	abundance	CDR3nt	CDR3aa
TRBJ1-5	NA	TRBV6-5	few	TGTGCCAGCCGGGGGTCGGGTCAGCCCCAGCATTTT	CASRGSGQPQHF
TRBJ2-6	NA	TRBV10-3	NA	TGTGCCTCCACAGGGACTGGGGCCAACGTCCTGACTTTC	CASTGTGANVLTF
TRBJ1-2	NA	TRBV19	NA	TGTGCCAGTAGTGTCGGTATGGCAGGGGCCTCGGGCTACACCTTC	CASSVGMAGASGYTF
TRBJ2-7	NA	TRBV28	NA	TGTGCCAGCAGCGTGTTTGAAGGGGTCAACGAGCAGTACTTC	CASSVFEGVNEQYF
TRBJ1-2	TRBD1	TRBV11-2	NA	TGTGCCAGCAGTTATACAGGGGGCAACTATGGCTACACCTTC	CASSYTGGNYGYTF
TRBJ1-1	TRBD1	TRBV11-3	NA	TGTGCCAGCAGTCACATACGCCGGGACAGGCTGAACACTGAAGCTTTCTTT	CASSHIRRDRLNTEAFF
TRBJ1-1	TRBD1	TRBV4-1	NA	TGCGCCAGCAGCCATCCCGACAGGGAGGAAGCTTTCTTT	CASSHPDREEAFF
TRBJ2-5	NA	TRBV7-2	NA	TGTGCCAGCAGCCCCCGGGTCCTAAATAAAGAGACCCAGTACTTC	CASSPRVLNKETQYF
TRBJ1-2	NA	TRBV15	NA	TGTGCCACCACCCCCGAAGGGGGGGTGGGGGGCTACACCTTC	CATTPEGGVGGYTF
TRBJ2-3	TRBD2	TRBV4-1	NA	TGCGCCAGCAGCCCGGGACTAGCGGGGCCAGATACGCAGTATTTT	CASSPGLAGPDTQYF
TRBJ1-5	TRBD1	TRBV6-1	once	TGTGCCAGCCGGACAGGGGTTAGCGGCAATCAGCCCCAGCATTTT	CASRTGVSGNQPQHF
TRBJ1-2	TRBD1	TRBV11-2	NA	TGTGCCAGCAGCTTAGTACAGGGGGATGGCTACACCTTC	CASSLVQGDGYTF
TRBJ1-1	NA	TRBV9	NA	TGTGCCAGCAGCGTATCAACAGGGTCCGGTGAAGCTTTCTTT	CASSVSTGSGEAFF
TRBJ1-3	TRBD1	TRBV6-5	NA	TGTGCCAGCAGTTACTCTGCGACAGGGTGGGGAAACACCATATATTTT	CASSYSATGWGNTIYF
TRBJ1-2	NA	TRBV5-1	NA	TGCGCCAGCAGCCCTACCGCTAACTATGGCTACACCTTC	CASSPTANYGYTF
TRBJ1-1	NA	TRBV6-5	NA	TGTGCCAGCAGTTACCGAGGGTTCGACGGTGAAGCTTTCTTT	CASSYRGFDGEAFF
TRBJ2-7	TRBD2	TRBV9	NA	TGTGCCAGCAGCCCCGGGGGGGGTTACGAGCAGTACTTC	CASSPGGGYEQYF
TRBJ1-2	TRBD1	TRBV4-1	few	TGCGCCAGCAGCCAGGGGACAGGCTATGGCTACACCTTC	CASSQGTGYGYTF
TRBJ2-5	NA	TRBV7-2	NA	TGTGCCAGCAGCCCCGGGGGAGCTGTCCGGGAGACCCAGTACTTC	CASSPGGAVRETQYF
TRBJ2-7	NA	TRBV28	NA	TGTGCCAGCAGTGCCCCCCAGGTGCGCCACGGCAACGAGCAGTACTTC	CASSAPQVRHGNEQYF
TRBJ1-2	NA	TRBV6-6	NA	TGTGCCAGCATCGGACAGTATGGCTACACCTTC	CASIGQYGYTF
TRBJ2-2	TRBD2	TRBV7-2	once	TGTGCCAGCAGCCTCCCGGGGGGAATCGGGGAGCTGTTTTTT	CASSLPGGIGELFF
TRBJ2-3	NA	TRBV6-6	NA	TGTGCCAGCAGGGGCGGCACAGATACGCAGTATTTT	CASRGGTDTQYF
TRBJ1-1	NA	TRBV6-1	NA	TGTGCCAGTGCAGGGGTTGTCACTGAAGCTTTCTTT	CASAGVVTEAFF
TRBJ1-5	TRBD1	TRBV6-6	NA	TGTGCCAGCAGTCCCAGACAGGGGGCGAGGCATCAGCCCCAGCATTTT	CASSPRQGARHQPQHF
TRBJ2-1	TRBD1	TRBV6-1	NA	TGTGCCAGCAGTAACAGAGAAAGGGGGCCCAATGAGCAGTTCTTC	CASSNRERGPNEQFF
TRBJ2-7	NA	TRBV11-3	NA	TGTGCCAGCAGCTTAGAGCCGGGGTACGAGCAGTACTTC	CASSLEPGYEQYF
TRBJ2-7	TRBD1	TRBV19	few	TGTGCCAGTAGTCAGTCCGGACAGGGGGCAATTCGGCGGTACTTC	CASSQSGQGAIRRYF
TRBJ2-3	TRBD2	TRBV9	NA	TGTGCCAGCAGCGTACTGGGACTAGCGGGAGTAACAGATACGCAGTATTTT	CASSVLGLAGVTDTQYF
TRBJ2-3	NA	TRBV4-3	NA	TGCGCCAGCAGCCAAGCCCCCGGCCACGAGGGAGATACGCAGTATTTT	CASSQAPGHEGDTQYF
TRBJ2-1	NA	TRBV11-2	NA	TGTGCCAGCAGCTTAGATCGAGGTGTGTACAATGAGCAGTTCTTC	CASSLDRGVYNEQFF
TRBJ1-6	NA	TRBV25-1	NA	TGTGCCAGCAGTGAATTCAGAAATTCACCCCTCCACTTT	CASSEFRNSPLHF
TRBJ1-1	NA	TRBV7-6	NA	TGTGCCAGCAGCTTAGCGCTTCGGGGTGTCACTGAAGCTTTCTTT	CASSLALRGVTEAFF
TRBJ2-1	TRBD1	TRBV11-3	NA	TGTGCCAGCAGCCCCAAGACAGGGGGCCCCTACAATGAGCAGTTCTTC	CASSPKTGGPYNEQFF
TRBJ2-5	TRBD2	TRBV6-5	NA	TGTGCCAGCAGTTATACTAGCGGGGGTGACGGGGCCCAGTACTTC	CASSYTSGGDGAQYF
TRBJ2-7	TRBD2	TRBV28	NA	TGTGCCAGCAGTTCACGACTAGCTATTCGGCAGTACTTC	CASSSRLAIRQYF
TRBJ2-2	NA	TRBV28	NA	TGTGCCAGCAGTTCCTTTAGAGGAGGTACCACGAACACCGGGGAGCTGTTTTTT	CASSSFRGGTTNTGELFF
TRBJ2-3	NA	TRBV11-2	NA	TGTGCCAGCAGCTTGGACCCTCAGGGGTTGGGCACGCAGTATTTT	CASSLDPQGLGTQYF
TRBJ2-3	NA	TRBV5-1	NA	TGCGCCAGCAGCCAACAGGGCACAGATACGCAGTATTTT	CASSQQGTDTQYF
TRBJ1-4	TRBD1	TRBV15	NA	TGTGCCACCAGCACGGGACAGGGGGGATACTGGCCCAATGAAAAACTGTTTTTT	CATSTGQGGYWPNEKLFF
TRBJ1-2	TRBD1	TRBV29-1	few	TGCAGCGCCTCGGGACAGCCCGATGGCTACACCTTC	CSASGQPDGYTF
TRBJ1-1	TRBD1	TRBV5-6	NA	TGTGCCAGCAGCGCTCAGGGGGGGAACACTGAAGCTTTCTTT	CASSAQGGNTEAFF
TRBJ2-3	NA	TRBV7-2	NA	TGTGCCAGCAGCTCGATAGCGACGTCAGATACGCAGTATTTT	CASSSIATSDTQYF
TRBJ2-2	NA	TRBV5-1	NA	TGCGCCAGCAACCCCGGGAGTGACGGGGAGCTGTTTTTT	CASNPGSDGELFF
TRBJ2-5	TRBD2	TRBV10-1	once	TGCGCCAGCAGTGAGTCCGTTAGCGGGGGAAAAGAGACCCAGTACTTC	CASSESVSGGKETQYF
TRBJ2-7	TRBD1	TRBV5-1	NA	TGCGCCAGCAGAGGACAGGCCAGCTCCTACGAGCAGTACTTC	CASRGQASSYEQYF
TRBJ1-4	TRBD1	TRBV25-1	NA	TGTGCCAGCAGTGAGTCCGGGACAGCGGACGAAAAACTGTTTTTT	CASSESGTADEKLFF
TRBJ2-7	TRBD1	TRBV7-2	NA	TGTGCCAGCAGCTTGGACAGGGCGAGCGCTTTCTACGAGCAGTACTTC	CASSLDRASAFYEQYF
TRBJ1-1	TRBD1	TRBV15	NA	TGTGCCACCAGCAGCTATAAGAGGGACAGCGAAGCTTTCTTT	CATSSYKRDSEAFF
TRBJ1-2	TRBD1	TRBV5-5	few	TGTGCCAGCAGCTGGACAGGGGGGGACTATGGCTACACCTTC	CASSWTGGDYGYTF
TRBJ2-3	NA	TRBV7-9	NA	TGTGCCAGCAGCTTAGCCTTAGCCAGCTCGGAAGATACGCAGTATTTT	CASSLALASSEDTQYF
TRBJ1-1	NA	TRBV30	few	TGTGCCTGGAGTGTACAATTGAACACTGAAGCTTTCTTT	CAWSVQLNTEAFF
TRBJ2-5	NA	TRBV9	NA	TGTGCCAGCAGCGTAGGCCGGACAGCCCACCAAGAGACCCAGTACTTC	CASSVGRTAHQETQYF
TRBJ2-7	NA	TRBV5-1	NA	TGCGCCAGCAGCTTGGCAGGTTCCTACGAGCAGTACTTC	CASSLAGSYEQYF
TRBJ2-5	TRBD1	TRBV9	NA	TGTGCCAGCAGCCCCCGTGGGGGCAGGGGGATCCAAGAGACCCAGTACTTC	CASSPRGGRGIQETQYF
TRBJ2-1	TRBD2	TRBV29-1	NA	TGCAGCGTCGTAGCGGGACTTTCCAGGAATGAGCAGTTCTTC	CSVVAGLSRNEQFF
TRBJ2-6	TRBD1	TRBV2	NA	TGTGCCAGCAGCGACAGGGTGTTGGGGGCCAACGTCCTGACTTTC	CASSDRVLGANVLTF
TRBJ1-2	NA	TRBV7-2	NA	TGTGCCAGCAGCTTGAACAGGATTCCAGATGGCTACACCTTC	CASSLNRIPDGYTF